These T cell receptor beta chains were read from a single sample in a study of neurological immune-mediated disorders. Via MiXCR, TCRdb re-called the 5' RACE reads, giving one row per CDR3 protein. This table holds some 89,000 distinct CDR3 sequences, approximately 4.6% found once. Sequencing was done on a sample of PBMCs. The receptors come from a woman aged 60-75 years with multiple sclerosis. Both conserved end residues are part of each CDR3. Each record gives: V gene, clone size, J gene, D gene, CDR3 protein, CDR3 DNA. D genes are given only for firm matches. The size field is filled for only some rows; it gives once, few, many or a size class.

v_call: TRBV5-1; clone_size: many; j_call: TRBJ2-5; d_call: -; cdr3_aa: CASSFSQSQETQYF; cdr3_nt: TGCGCCAGCAGCTTTTCACAATCGCAAGAGACCCAGTACTTC
v_call: TRBV12-5; clone_size: many; j_call: TRBJ1-1; d_call: -; cdr3_aa: CASGLIGNDEAFF; cdr3_nt: TGTGCTAGTGGTTTGATCGGGAACGATGAAGCTTTCTTT
v_call: TRBV12-3/TRBV12-4; clone_size: many; j_call: TRBJ1-4; d_call: -; cdr3_aa: CASSFRLGEKLFF; cdr3_nt: TGTGCCAGCAGTTTCAGATTGGGTGAAAAACTGTTTTTT
v_call: TRBV5-8; clone_size: many; j_call: TRBJ2-2; d_call: TRBD1; cdr3_aa: CASSSGTGTAGELFF; cdr3_nt: TGTGCCAGCAGCTCCGGGACAGGGACGGCCGGGGAGCTGTTTTTT
v_call: TRBV6-1; clone_size: many; j_call: TRBJ1-5; d_call: -; cdr3_aa: CASSPGLLPAGQPQHF; cdr3_nt: TGTGCCAGCAGTCCAGGACTCCTCCCGGCGGGTCAGCCCCAGCATTTT
v_call: TRBV20-1; clone_size: many; j_call: TRBJ2-5; d_call: -; cdr3_aa: CSASSELPGFQETQYF; cdr3_nt: TGCAGTGCTAGCTCGGAGCTTCCGGGATTCCAAGAGACCCAGTACTTC
v_call: TRBV18; clone_size: -; j_call: TRBJ2-5; d_call: TRBD1; cdr3_aa: CASSPGQGKGETQYF; cdr3_nt: TGTGCCAGCTCCCCTGGACAGGGGAAGGGAGAGACCCAGTACTTC
v_call: TRBV6-5; clone_size: many; j_call: TRBJ2-1; d_call: -; cdr3_aa: CASSSQRTAYNEQFF; cdr3_nt: TGTGCCAGCAGTTCGCAGCGGACAGCTTACAATGAGCAGTTCTTC
v_call: TRBV12-3/TRBV12-4; clone_size: many; j_call: TRBJ2-5; d_call: TRBD1; cdr3_aa: CASSLGQGAALSAQYF; cdr3_nt: TGTGCCAGCAGTTTGGGACAGGGGGCCGCCCTTTCTGCCCAGTACTTC
v_call: TRBV24-1; clone_size: many; j_call: TRBJ2-2; d_call: -; cdr3_aa: CATSGTVNTGELFF; cdr3_nt: TGTGCCACCAGTGGGACGGTCAACACCGGGGAGCTGTTTTTT
v_call: TRBV7-2; clone_size: many; j_call: TRBJ1-5; d_call: -; cdr3_aa: CASSLDLNSNQPQHF; cdr3_nt: TGTGCCAGCAGCTTAGATTTGAATAGCAATCAGCCCCAGCATTTT
v_call: TRBV29-1; clone_size: many; j_call: TRBJ1-1; d_call: -; cdr3_aa: CSAALSGNTEAFF; cdr3_nt: TGCAGCGCGGCCTTGAGCGGGAACACTGAAGCTTTCTTT
v_call: TRBV6-5; clone_size: many; j_call: TRBJ1-3; d_call: -; cdr3_aa: CASRLDANSGNTIYF; cdr3_nt: TGTGCCAGCAGGCTTGACGCGAACTCTGGAAACACCATATATTTT
v_call: TRBV5-1; clone_size: many; j_call: TRBJ2-3; d_call: -; cdr3_aa: CASSLGSPTDTQYF; cdr3_nt: TGCGCCAGCAGCTTAGGAAGTCCCACAGATACGCAGTATTTT
v_call: TRBV5-1; clone_size: many; j_call: TRBJ2-3; d_call: -; cdr3_aa: CASSFPEHGDTQYF; cdr3_nt: TGCGCCAGCAGCTTTCCAGAACACGGGGATACGCAGTATTTT
v_call: TRBV5-1; clone_size: many; j_call: TRBJ2-3; d_call: -; cdr3_aa: CASSRQSTDTQYF; cdr3_nt: TGCGCCAGCAGCCGACAGAGCACAGATACGCAGTATTTT
v_call: TRBV5-6; clone_size: many; j_call: TRBJ1-1; d_call: -; cdr3_aa: CASSLTLHPDRNTEAFF; cdr3_nt: TGTGCCAGCAGCCTAACCCTACACCCGGACAGGAACACTGAAGCTTTCTTT
v_call: TRBV4-1; clone_size: many; j_call: TRBJ1-2; d_call: TRBD1; cdr3_aa: CASSHHLTGDGYTF; cdr3_nt: TGCGCCAGCAGCCATCACTTGACAGGGGATGGCTACACCTTC
v_call: TRBV28; clone_size: many; j_call: TRBJ1-1; d_call: TRBD1; cdr3_aa: CAGKRQGSNTEAFF; cdr3_nt: TGTGCCGGGAAGAGACAGGGCTCGAACACTGAAGCTTTCTTT
v_call: TRBV20-1; clone_size: many; j_call: TRBJ2-7; d_call: -; cdr3_aa: CSARDRAASRQTGEQYF; cdr3_nt: TGCAGTGCTAGAGACAGGGCCGCCAGCCGGCAAACTGGCGAGCAGTACTTC
v_call: TRBV7-2; clone_size: many; j_call: TRBJ2-7; d_call: -; cdr3_aa: CASSPASGQRQYF; cdr3_nt: TGTGCCAGCAGCCCAGCGTCTGGCCAACGGCAGTACTTC
v_call: TRBV5-6; clone_size: many; j_call: TRBJ1-4; d_call: TRBD1; cdr3_aa: CASSLDRGRIGNEKLFF; cdr3_nt: TGTGCCAGCAGCTTAGACAGGGGGCGCATTGGTAATGAAAAACTGTTTTTT
v_call: TRBV6-6; clone_size: many; j_call: TRBJ2-7; d_call: TRBD1; cdr3_aa: CASTQGVEQYF; cdr3_nt: TGTGCCAGCACCCAGGGGGTCGAGCAGTACTTC
v_call: TRBV5-1; clone_size: many; j_call: TRBJ1-6; d_call: TRBD1; cdr3_aa: CASSPNSGQLNSPLHF; cdr3_nt: TGCGCCAGCAGCCCTAATTCGGGACAGCTCAATTCACCCCTCCACTTT
v_call: TRBV5-1; clone_size: many; j_call: TRBJ2-6; d_call: -; cdr3_aa: CASGSTGFSGANVLTF; cdr3_nt: TGCGCCAGCGGCTCCACAGGGTTCTCTGGGGCCAACGTCCTGACTTTC
v_call: TRBV4-1; clone_size: many; j_call: TRBJ2-7; d_call: TRBD1; cdr3_aa: CASSTPDRDEQYF; cdr3_nt: TGCGCCAGCAGCACGCCGGACAGGGACGAGCAGTACTTC
v_call: TRBV7-8; clone_size: many; j_call: TRBJ1-1; d_call: -; cdr3_aa: CASSSPRTAGKYTEAFF; cdr3_nt: TGTGCCAGCAGCTCCCCCCGGACAGCGGGGAAGTACACTGAAGCTTTCTTT
v_call: TRBV6-5; clone_size: many; j_call: TRBJ1-1; d_call: TRBD1; cdr3_aa: CASSYSDRGPGRNEAFF; cdr3_nt: TGTGCCAGCAGTTACTCGGACAGGGGACCCGGGAGAAACGAAGCTTTCTTT
v_call: TRBV6-5; clone_size: -; j_call: TRBJ2-5; d_call: TRBD2; cdr3_aa: CASRRTLAGGLETQYF; cdr3_nt: TGTGCCAGCAGGCGAACGTTAGCGGGGGGGCTGGAGACCCAGTACTTC
v_call: TRBV4-1; clone_size: many; j_call: TRBJ1-5; d_call: TRBD1; cdr3_aa: CASSQDRATGVSQPQHF; cdr3_nt: TGCGCCAGCAGCCAAGATCGCGCGACAGGGGTGAGTCAGCCCCAGCATTTT
v_call: TRBV19; clone_size: many; j_call: TRBJ1-6; d_call: -; cdr3_aa: CASSIVQGPNSPLHF; cdr3_nt: TGTGCCAGTAGTATAGTACAGGGCCCTAATTCACCCCTCCACTTT
v_call: TRBV16; clone_size: -; j_call: TRBJ1-1; d_call: -; cdr3_aa: CASRRLLNTEAFF; cdr3_nt: TGTGCCAGCAGGCGATTATTGAACACTGAAGCTTTCTTT
v_call: TRBV27; clone_size: many; j_call: TRBJ2-7; d_call: -; cdr3_aa: CASGPQGVIGEQYF; cdr3_nt: TGTGCCAGCGGACCTCAGGGAGTTATAGGCGAGCAGTACTTC
v_call: TRBV28; clone_size: many; j_call: TRBJ2-3; d_call: TRBD1; cdr3_aa: CASSPTGKGTDTQYF; cdr3_nt: TGTGCCAGCAGTCCGACAGGGAAAGGCACAGATACGCAGTATTTT
v_call: TRBV18; clone_size: many; j_call: TRBJ1-5; d_call: -; cdr3_aa: CASSPNVGNQPQHF; cdr3_nt: TGTGCCAGCTCACCGAATGTTGGCAATCAGCCCCAGCATTTT
v_call: TRBV5-1; clone_size: many; j_call: TRBJ1-5; d_call: -; cdr3_aa: CASSFLGDQPQHF; cdr3_nt: TGCGCCAGCAGCTTTTTGGGGGATCAGCCCCAGCATTTT
v_call: TRBV3-1; clone_size: many; j_call: TRBJ2-2; d_call: TRBD2; cdr3_aa: CASSQTSGGSPGELFF; cdr3_nt: TGTGCCAGCAGCCAAACTAGCGGGGGATCGCCCGGGGAGCTGTTTTTT
v_call: TRBV7-2; clone_size: many; j_call: TRBJ2-5; d_call: -; cdr3_aa: CASSLERLGGTQYF; cdr3_nt: TGTGCCAGCAGCTTGGAGAGACTAGGGGGGACCCAGTACTTC
v_call: TRBV20-1; clone_size: many; j_call: TRBJ1-1; d_call: -; cdr3_aa: CSAVPAGNTEAFF; cdr3_nt: TGCAGTGCCGTGCCGGCCGGGAACACTGAAGCTTTCTTT
v_call: TRBV25-1; clone_size: many; j_call: TRBJ2-2; d_call: -; cdr3_aa: CASSVGYTGELFF; cdr3_nt: TGTGCCAGCAGTGTAGGGTACACCGGGGAGCTGTTTTTT
v_call: TRBV4-2; clone_size: many; j_call: TRBJ2-1; d_call: -; cdr3_aa: CASSQDWGGPPYNEQFF; cdr3_nt: TGTGCCAGCAGCCAAGATTGGGGCGGGCCGCCCTACAATGAGCAGTTCTTC
v_call: TRBV15; clone_size: many; j_call: TRBJ1-5; d_call: -; cdr3_aa: CATSRSGSQPQHF; cdr3_nt: TGTGCCACCTCTAGGTCGGGAAGTCAGCCCCAGCATTTT
v_call: TRBV28; clone_size: many; j_call: TRBJ2-3; d_call: TRBD1; cdr3_aa: CASTGWGQSTDTQYF; cdr3_nt: TGTGCCAGCACCGGGTGGGGACAGAGCACAGATACGCAGTATTTT
v_call: TRBV5-1; clone_size: many; j_call: TRBJ2-1; d_call: -; cdr3_aa: CASSLEGRGTGHEQFF; cdr3_nt: TGCGCCAGCAGCTTGGAGGGCAGGGGCACGGGGCATGAGCAGTTCTTC
v_call: TRBV7-6; clone_size: many; j_call: TRBJ1-4; d_call: -; cdr3_aa: CASSGGGRGANEKLFF; cdr3_nt: TGTGCCAGCAGCGGGGGAGGGCGGGGAGCTAATGAAAAACTGTTTTTT
v_call: TRBV28; clone_size: many; j_call: TRBJ2-5; d_call: -; cdr3_aa: CASSLISGVETQYF; cdr3_nt: TGTGCCAGCAGTTTAATTTCAGGGGTTGAGACCCAGTACTTC
v_call: TRBV5-1; clone_size: many; j_call: TRBJ1-6; d_call: TRBD1; cdr3_aa: CASSYTGGWNSPLHF; cdr3_nt: TGCGCCAGCAGCTACACAGGGGGTTGGAATTCACCCCTCCACTTT
v_call: TRBV7-9; clone_size: few; j_call: TRBJ2-2; d_call: TRBD1; cdr3_aa: CANAFEGAVGTWELFF; cdr3_nt: TGTGCCAACGCCTTTGAGGGGGCAGTAGGCACCTGGGAGCTGTTTTTT
v_call: TRBV20-1; clone_size: many; j_call: TRBJ2-5; d_call: TRBD2; cdr3_aa: CSARDEVERGGPETQYF; cdr3_nt: TGCAGTGCTAGAGATGAGGTCGAGCGGGGGGGCCCTGAGACCCAGTACTTC
v_call: TRBV18; clone_size: few; j_call: TRBJ2-1; d_call: -; cdr3_aa: CASSPPSKNEQFF; cdr3_nt: TGTGCCAGCTCACCACCGTCCAAAAATGAGCAGTTCTTC
v_call: TRBV18; clone_size: many; j_call: TRBJ1-5; d_call: -; cdr3_aa: CASSSGQVDQPQHF; cdr3_nt: TGTGCCAGCTCGTCGGGACAAGTTGATCAGCCCCAGCATTTT
v_call: TRBV28; clone_size: many; j_call: TRBJ2-3; d_call: TRBD1; cdr3_aa: CASSPGQGRGYGARDTQYF; cdr3_nt: TGTGCCAGCAGTCCGGGACAGGGGAGAGGGTACGGCGCCCGGGATACGCAGTATTTT
v_call: TRBV20-1; clone_size: many; j_call: TRBJ2-1; d_call: -; cdr3_aa: CSARGVEGTYNEQFF; cdr3_nt: TGCAGTGCTAGAGGCGTTGAGGGGACCTACAATGAGCAGTTCTTC